What follows is one TCR beta chain and its context. The protocol attached unique molecular identifiers to individual cDNA molecules. Via MiXCR, TCRdb re-called the 5' RACE reads, giving one row per CDR3 protein. The sample includes roughly 86,000 distinct CDR3 sequences, approximately 15% of them seen just once. The data derive from a study of early T cells in non-severe SARS-CoV-2 infection. The receptor comes from an adult who was a healthcare worker with PCR-confirmed SARS-CoV-2 infection or an uninfected control (not recorded which). Sample: whole blood.

CDR3 in DNA: TGTGCCAGCAGCGTAGCAGGGGGGGTCGTCTATGGCTACACCTTC. Residues: CASSVAGGVVYGYTF. The chain joins TRBV9 to TRBJ1-2, with 7 bases that match TRBD1. CDR1 is SGDLS, CDR2 YYNGEE, per germline. V dropped 0 bases and J dropped 4; count of bases not matched to a gene: 6. The CDR3 has 15 residues.